Presented here are 30 T cell receptor beta chains from one specimen sequenced in a study of blood T cell repertoires in COVID-19. Sequencing was performed with immunoSEQ multiplex PCR; in TCRdb, only in-frame clones are kept and a portion is missing. The data show approximately 160,000 clones, with about four fifths seen just once and more than 3.5% held by the top ten. Source material: peripheral blood. These receptors all stem from a woman at least 80 years old with acute or convalescent COVID-19.

This chain links TRBV12-3 or TRBV12-4 with TRBJ2-7; a weak D match, TRBD1 (6 bases). The CDR3 has 13 amino acids. The V gene lost 8 bases and the J gene lost 2 bases, with 13 bases spanning the gap. The CDR3 sequence: CASSGTQTYEQYF. Here the CDR3 DNA reads TGTGCCAGCTCAGGGACACAAACCTACGAGCAGTACTTC.

The chain is built from TRBV2 and TRBJ2-3, with D unclear. The germline V gene has CDR1 SNHLY and CDR2 FYNNEI. The V end was cut by 6 bases, the J end by 1 base, with 8 bases between. This CDR3 has 13 residues. In DNA, the CDR3 is TGTGCCAGCAGAATGAAGCGCACAGATACGCAGTATTTT. Residues: CASRMKRTDTQYF.

This clone was counted between two and nine times. The chain employs TRBV7-2 and TRBJ2-3; 10 bases fit TRBD2. The CDR3 runs 15 residues. CDR1 is SGHTA, CDR2 FQGNSA, per germline. J lost 6 bases, V lost 7 bases, and 10 bases had no gene match. The CDR3: CASTLGGLAPDTQYF. The CDR3 DNA reads as TGTGCCAGCACCCTAGGGGGACTAGCGCCGGATACGCAGTATTTT.

The rearrangement links TRBV24-1 to TRBJ2-3; weak D call: TRBD2 (6 bases). Germline CDR1 KGHDR, CDR2 SFDVKD. The CDR3 has 15 residues. V was clipped by 2 bases and J by 3 bases, with 11 bases between them. In DNA form, the CDR3 reads TGTGCCACCAGTGATTCTGCAGGGACTACAGATACGCAGTATTTT. Its protein product is CATSDSAGTTDTQYF.

The V gene is TRBV19, the J gene TRBJ1-6, with 11 bases aligning to TRBD1. The CDR3 contains 16 residues. Germline V gene data show CDR1 as LNHDA and CDR2 as SQIVND (reference sequence). Trimming removed 5 bases from V and 7 bases from J; junction bases left unmatched: 7. DNA of the CDR3: TGTGCCAGTAGTCGGACAGGGGGCGGTGGAAATTCACCCCTCCACTTT. It specifies CASSRTGGGGNSPLHF.

The rearrangement joins TRBV25-1 to TRBJ1-5; a weak D match, TRBD1 (5 bases). CDR3 length: 12 residues. V lost 7 bases, J lost 6 bases, and 10 bases lay in between. Germline V lookup: CDR1 MGHDK, CDR2 SYGVNS. The chain's CDR3 is CASKGIFQPQHF. CDR3 DNA sequence: TGTGCCAGCAAGGGGATTTTTCAGCCCCAGCATTTT.

The chain joins TRBV5-1 to TRBJ2-1, with D tentatively TRBD2 (5 bases). Trimming cost V 4 bases and J 0 bases, with 17 bases left between them. Germline-derived CDR1 and CDR2 are SGHRS and YFSETQ. This CDR3 region has 17 residues. CDR3 in amino acids: CASSARVGSSSYNEQFF. The CDR3 nucleotides are TGCGCCAGCAGCGCGAGGGTGGGGAGTAGCTCCTACAATGAGCAGTTCTTC.

The chain combines TRBV7-2 with TRBJ1-1; unclear D gene. The CDR3 contains 15 residues. V was pared by 5 bases and J by 1 base, with 14 bases between. The germline V gene has CDR1 SGHTA and CDR2 FQGNSA. In DNA, the CDR3 is TGTGCCAGCAGCAAAAGCGCCCAGAGGAACACTGAAGCTTTCTTT. Its translation is CASSKSAQRNTEAFF.

The V call is TRBV4-3, the J call TRBJ1-1; the match to TRBD1 covers 7 bases. The CDR3 has 16 residues. Germline V gene sequence: CDR1 LGHNA, CDR2 YSLEER. V trimming: 4 bases; J trimming: 0 bases; junction bases outside the gene matches: 8. The chain's CDR3 is CASSPGTAPMNTEAFF. The CDR3, as DNA: TGCGCCAGCAGCCCTGGGACAGCTCCCATGAACACTGAAGCTTTCTTT.

This chain links TRBV11-2 with TRBJ1-6, with TRBD1 matching over 10 bases. The CDR3 is 15 residues long. Trimming cost V 4 bases and J 10 bases; bases outside gene matches: 7. Germline-derived CDR1 and CDR2 are SGHAT and FQNNGV. The CDR3 is CASSSPRTGGSPLHF. The DNA for the CDR3 is TGTGCCAGCAGCTCCCCTAGGACAGGGGGATCACCCCTCCACTTT.

The chain couples TRBV7-9 to TRBJ2-1, with TRBD2 matching 8 bases. The germline CDR1 and CDR2 sequences are SEHNR and FQNEAQ (reference sequence). With V trimmed by 3 bases and J by 5 bases, 9 bases remained unmatched. The CDR3 is 16 amino acids. CDR3 DNA: TGTGCCAGCAGCTTTACTAGCGGAGCCGGCGACAATGAGCAGTTCTTC. Protein product: CASSFTSGAGDNEQFF.

The V gene is TRBV2, the J gene TRBJ2-2, with TRBD1 as a possible D gene (6 bases). CDR3 length: 15 amino acids. V was shortened by 4 bases and J by 4 bases, with 13 bases between the two germline ends. From germline, CDR1 is SNHLY and CDR2 FYNNEI. The CDR3: CASSGQVDGTGELFF. CDR3 coding DNA: TGTGCCAGCAGTGGACAGGTCGATGGCACCGGGGAGCTGTTTTTT.

The rearrangement joins TRBV7-9 to TRBJ1-4, with D perhaps TRBD1 (6 bases). Trimming pared 4 bases from V and 5 bases from J, leaving 14 bases between. There are 15 residues in the CDR3. CDR1 is SEHNR and CDR2 is FQNEAQ in the germline V gene (reference sequence). CDR3 in amino acids: CASSSNREKNEKLFF. As DNA, the CDR3 is TGTGCCAGCAGCTCTAACAGGGAAAAGAATGAAAAACTGTTTTTT.

V and J are TRBV6-5 and TRBJ1-1; the match to TRBD1 covers 8 bases. The V gene end was trimmed by 6 bases and the J gene end by 4 bases; junction bases not matched to a gene: 7. CDR3 length: 14 residues. CDR1 is MNHEY, CDR2 SVGAGI, per germline. The CDR3 loop reads CASSRDRWVTEAFF. The CDR3 DNA follows: TGTGCCAGCAGCAGGGACAGGTGGGTCACTGAAGCTTTCTTT.

The chain has TRBV7-3 and TRBJ2-1, with 7 bases lining up with TRBD2. Per germline, CDR1 SGHTA and CDR2 FQGTGA. Trimming cost V 6 bases and J 5 bases; bases outside gene matches: 10. The CDR3 has 15 residues. CDR3 protein: CASRFGTNSNNEQFF. The CDR3 DNA reads TGTGCCAGCAGATTTGGGACTAACAGCAACAATGAGCAGTTCTTC.

J is TRBJ1-1 and V is TRBV7-9, with 7 bases matching TRBD1. Per germline, CDR1 SEHNR and CDR2 FQNEAQ (reference sequence). V gave up 5 bases and J gave up 2 bases; unmatched junction bases: 5. CDR3 length: 14 amino acids. The CDR3 loop is CASSPGTDNTEAFF. The CDR3 nucleotides read TGTGCCAGCAGCCCCGGGACAGATAACACTGAAGCTTTCTTT.

This sequence joins TRBV3-1 (or the pseudogene TRBV3-2) and TRBJ1-5, with TRBD1 matching over 12 bases. CDR3 size: 19 residues. Germline CDR1 and CDR2: LGHDT and YNNKEL (reference sequence). J was trimmed by 2 bases and V by 6 bases; bases with no gene match: 14. CDR3 region: CASSPPGTGGGQRNQPQHF. CDR3 coding DNA: TGTGCCAGCAGTCCCCCCGGGACAGGGGGCGGTCAACGCAATCAGCCCCAGCATTTT.

CDR3: CSASSGRGGNYGYTF. CDR3 DNA sequence: TGCAGTGCTAGTTCGGGGAGGGGCGGTAACTATGGCTACACCTTC. The chain links TRBV20-1 to TRBJ1-2; tentative D call: TRBD1 (5 bases). Trimming stripped 3 bases from V and 1 base from J, with 15 bases between. The CDR3 has 15 residues. Germline assignment: CDR1 DFQATT and CDR2 SNEGSKA (reference sequence).

The J gene is TRBJ1-1, the V gene TRBV2, with D possibly matching TRBD1 (6 bases). Germline V gene data show CDR1 as SNHLY and CDR2 as FYNNEI. This CDR3 has 15 residues. The V end lost 6 bases, the J end lost 6 bases, and 20 bases lay between the germline ends. The CDR3 DNA reads as TGTGCCAGCAGCGAAAGAGGCCCGGGGGGCGCTGAAGCTTTCTTT. Translating it yields CASSERGPGGAEAFF.

The rearrangement joins TRBV9 to TRBJ2-7; D is uncertain. The CDR3 is 14 residues long. The V end was cut by 0 bases, the J end by 0 bases, with 7 bases between. CDR1 is SGDLS and CDR2 is YYNGEE in the germline V gene. The CDR3 DNA reads as TGTGCCAGCAGCGTAGAACAGATCTCCTACGAGCAGTACTTC. This translates into CASSVEQISYEQYF.

The J gene is TRBJ1-1, the V gene TRBV11-1; D is ambiguous. V lost 3 bases and J 3 bases, leaving 11 bases between the germline ends. The CDR3 is 14 residues long. Germline V CDR1 and CDR2: SGHAT, FQDESV (reference sequence). The CDR3, as DNA: TGTGCCAGCAGCTTCCGCAGAGGAGACACTGAAGCTTTCTTT. Translation: CASSFRRGDTEAFF.

Only a few counts were recorded for this clone. The chain has TRBV2 and TRBJ1-6; D not certain. Per the germline V gene, CDR1 is SNHLY and CDR2 is FYNNEI. This CDR3 comprises 15 residues. The V end lost 2 bases, the J end lost 9 bases, and 14 bases lay between the germline ends. This CDR3 reads CASSETELLFSPLHF. CDR3 nucleotides: TGTGCCAGCAGTGAAACAGAGCTTCTATTTTCACCCCTCCACTTT.

The chain recombines TRBV2 with TRBJ1-1; 7 nucleotides line up with TRBD1. The V and J ends lost 6 bases and 1 base, in that order; junction bases with no gene match: 5. Germline V gene sequence: CDR1 SNHLY, CDR2 FYNNEI. This CDR3 spans 14 amino acids. In DNA form, the CDR3 reads TGTGCCAGCAGAGAGCGGACAGGGAACACTGAAGCTTTCTTT. It yields the protein CASRERTGNTEAFF.

This chain connects TRBV29-1 to TRBJ2-3; 7 bases match TRBD2. With V trimmed by 3 bases and J by 5 bases, 8 bases remained unmatched. The CDR3 extends over 14 amino acids. The germline gives CDR1 SQVTM, CDR2 ANQGSEA. CDR3 sequence reads: CSVDAGAVQDTQYF. As DNA, the CDR3 is TGCAGCGTTGATGCGGGAGCCGTTCAAGATACGCAGTATTTT.

CDR3 protein: CASSAGQGWDYGYTF. The CDR3 DNA follows: TGTGCCAGCAGCGCCGGACAGGGATGGGACTATGGCTACACCTTC. The chain carries TRBV11-1 and TRBJ1-2; 8 nucleotides match TRBD1. Germline trimming cut 5 bases from V and 3 bases from J; bases unmatched to any gene: 8. The CDR3 spans 15 residues. The V gene's germline CDR1 is SGHAT and CDR2 FQDESV (reference sequence).

This chain uses TRBV7-8 with TRBJ1-3, with D possibly being TRBD1 (6 bases). The germline CDR1 and CDR2 sequences are SGHVS and FQNEAQ. CDR3 length: 15 residues. Trimming shortened V by 1 base and J by 4 bases, and 11 bases separated the two germline ends. CDR3 coding DNA: TGTGCCAGCAGCTTAGTTGCCGACAGGGGAAACACCATATATTTT. As protein: CASSLVADRGNTIYF.

The chain combines TRBV27 with TRBJ1-2, with D possibly TRBD1 on 6 matching bases. The CDR3 sequence is 14 residues long. Germline V gives CDR1 MNHEY, CDR2 SMNVEV (reference sequence). The V gene lost 3 bases and the J gene lost 6 bases, with 14 bases spanning the gap. In nucleotides, the CDR3 is TGTGCCAGCAGTTTCAGGGGCGTTGAAGATGGCTACACCTTC. Residues: CASSFRGVEDGYTF.

This clone was seen only a few times. The chain combines TRBV7-8 with TRBJ2-7; 11 nucleotides align to TRBD2. Germline CDR1 and CDR2: SGHVS and FQNEAQ. The CDR3 extends over 16 amino acids. V lost 2 bases to trimming and J lost 2 bases; unmatched junction nucleotides: 5. This CDR3 reads CASSLTSGGATYEQYF. The CDR3 nucleotides read TGTGCCAGCAGCTTAACTAGCGGGGGAGCTACCTACGAGCAGTACTTC.

This sequence joins TRBV12-3 or TRBV12-4 and TRBJ2-7; tentatively, D is TRBD2 (6 bases). The CDR3 sequence is 13 residues long. Trimming stripped 2 bases from V and 4 bases from J, with 9 bases between. Here the CDR3 reads CASSLKGGYEQYF. CDR3 sequence (DNA): TGTGCCAGCAGTTTAAAAGGAGGGTACGAGCAGTACTTC.

The chain couples TRBV5-1 to TRBJ2-1; D is unresolved. Germline CDR1 is SGHRS and CDR2 is YFSETQ. V lost 4 bases, J lost 0 bases, and 17 bases lay in between. The CDR3 covers 17 residues. For the CDR3, the DNA is TGCGCCAGCAGCGTCGGATTCGCAGGAACCTCCTACAATGAGCAGTTCTTC. It encodes CASSVGFAGTSYNEQFF.